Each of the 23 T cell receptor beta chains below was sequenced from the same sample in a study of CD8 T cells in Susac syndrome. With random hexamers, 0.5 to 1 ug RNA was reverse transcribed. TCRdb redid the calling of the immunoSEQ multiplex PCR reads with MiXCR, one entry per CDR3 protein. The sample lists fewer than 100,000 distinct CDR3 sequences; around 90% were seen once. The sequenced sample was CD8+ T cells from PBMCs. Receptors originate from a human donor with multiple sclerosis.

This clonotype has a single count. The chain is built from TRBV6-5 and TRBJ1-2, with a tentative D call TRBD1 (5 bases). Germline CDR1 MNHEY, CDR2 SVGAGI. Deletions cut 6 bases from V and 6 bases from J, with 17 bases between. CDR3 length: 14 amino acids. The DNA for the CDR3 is TGTGCCAGCAGCCTTCAGGGATTTGGGGATGGCTACACCTTC. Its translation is CASSLQGFGDGYTF.

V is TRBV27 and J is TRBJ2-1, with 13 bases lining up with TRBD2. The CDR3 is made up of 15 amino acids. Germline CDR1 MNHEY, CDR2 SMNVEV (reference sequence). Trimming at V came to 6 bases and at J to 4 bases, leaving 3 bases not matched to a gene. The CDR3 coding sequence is TGTGCCAGCAGACGGGGACTAGCGGGGTACAATGAGCAGTTCTTC. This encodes CASRRGLAGYNEQFF.

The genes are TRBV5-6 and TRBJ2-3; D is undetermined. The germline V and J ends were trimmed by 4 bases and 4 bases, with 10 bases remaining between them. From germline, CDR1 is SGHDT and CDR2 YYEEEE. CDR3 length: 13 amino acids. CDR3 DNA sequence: TGTGCCAGCAGCACCTACCGGCCAGATACGCAGTATTTT. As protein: CASSTYRPDTQYF.

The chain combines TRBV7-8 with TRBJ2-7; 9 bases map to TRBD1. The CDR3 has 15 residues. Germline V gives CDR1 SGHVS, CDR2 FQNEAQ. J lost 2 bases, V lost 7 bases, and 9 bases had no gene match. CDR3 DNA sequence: TGTGCCAGCACTCGGGAACAGGGGGCGGCCTACGAGCAGTACTTC. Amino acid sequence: CASTREQGAAYEQYF.

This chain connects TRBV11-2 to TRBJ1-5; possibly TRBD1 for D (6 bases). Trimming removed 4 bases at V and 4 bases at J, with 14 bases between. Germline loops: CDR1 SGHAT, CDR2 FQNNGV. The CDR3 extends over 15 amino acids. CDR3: CASSSQGNSNQPQHF. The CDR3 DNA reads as TGTGCCAGCAGCTCACAGGGAAACTCGAATCAGCCCCAGCATTTT.

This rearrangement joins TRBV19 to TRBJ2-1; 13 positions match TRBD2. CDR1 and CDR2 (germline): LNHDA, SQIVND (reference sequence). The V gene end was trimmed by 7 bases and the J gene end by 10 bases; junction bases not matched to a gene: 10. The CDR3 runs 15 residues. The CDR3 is CASTPTSGGWKEQFF. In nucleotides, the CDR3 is TGTGCCAGTACCCCGACTAGCGGGGGGTGGAAGGAGCAGTTCTTC.

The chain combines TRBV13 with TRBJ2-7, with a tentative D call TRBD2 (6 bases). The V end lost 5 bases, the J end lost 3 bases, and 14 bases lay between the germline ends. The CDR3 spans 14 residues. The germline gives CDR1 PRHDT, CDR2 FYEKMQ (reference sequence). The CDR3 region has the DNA TGTGCCAGCAGCGGTAGGGAGGTGGGCTACGAGCAGTACTTC. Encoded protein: CASSGREVGYEQYF.

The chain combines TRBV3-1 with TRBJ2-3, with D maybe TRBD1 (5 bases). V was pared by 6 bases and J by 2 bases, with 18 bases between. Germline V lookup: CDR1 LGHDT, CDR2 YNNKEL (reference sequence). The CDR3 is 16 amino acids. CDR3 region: CASSPDQGADTDTQYF. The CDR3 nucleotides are TGTGCCAGCAGTCCCGACCAGGGCGCCGACACAGATACGCAGTATTTT.

The chain's CDR3 is CAGTHSYNSPLHF. CDR3 nucleotide sequence: TGTGCCGGAACCCACAGCTATAATTCACCCCTCCACTTT. V and J are TRBV28 and TRBJ1-6; no reliable D call. This CDR3 comprises 13 residues. Germline V gene lookup returns CDR1 MDHEN and CDR2 SYDVKM. Trimming cost V 11 bases and J 3 bases, with 11 bases left between them.

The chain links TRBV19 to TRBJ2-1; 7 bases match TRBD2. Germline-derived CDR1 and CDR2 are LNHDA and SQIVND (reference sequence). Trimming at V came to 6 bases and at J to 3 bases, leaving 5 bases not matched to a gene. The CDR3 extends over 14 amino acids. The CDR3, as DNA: TGTGCCAGTAGCCTTAGCGGGTTCTACAATGAGCAGTTCTTC. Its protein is CASSLSGFYNEQFF.

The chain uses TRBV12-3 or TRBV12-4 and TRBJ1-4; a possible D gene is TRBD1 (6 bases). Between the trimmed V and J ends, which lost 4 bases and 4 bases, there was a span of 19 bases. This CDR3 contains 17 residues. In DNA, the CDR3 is TGTGCCAGCAGTTACCTCTTTGACAGGTCGAGTAATGAAAAACTGTTTTTT. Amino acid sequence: CASSYLFDRSSNEKLFF.

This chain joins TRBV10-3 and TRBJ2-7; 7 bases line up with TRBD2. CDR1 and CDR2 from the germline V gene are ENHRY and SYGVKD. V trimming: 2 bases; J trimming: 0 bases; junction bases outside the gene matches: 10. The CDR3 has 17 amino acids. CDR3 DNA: TGTGCCATCAGTGAGCGGGCGGGCGGGAGACCCTCCTACGAGCAGTACTTC. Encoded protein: CAISERAGGRPSYEQYF.

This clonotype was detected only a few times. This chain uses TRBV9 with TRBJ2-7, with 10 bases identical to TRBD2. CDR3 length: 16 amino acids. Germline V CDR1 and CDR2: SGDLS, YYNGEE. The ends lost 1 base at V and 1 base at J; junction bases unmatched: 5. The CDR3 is CASSVRTSGLSYEQYF. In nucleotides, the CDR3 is TGTGCCAGCAGCGTAAGGACTAGCGGCCTGTCCTACGAGCAGTACTTC.

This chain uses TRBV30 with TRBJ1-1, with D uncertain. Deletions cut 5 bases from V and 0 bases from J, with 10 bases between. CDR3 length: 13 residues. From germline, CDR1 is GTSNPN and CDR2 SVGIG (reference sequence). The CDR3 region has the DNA TGTGCCTGGGGGGAACAGATGAACACTGAAGCTTTCTTT. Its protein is CAWGEQMNTEAFF.

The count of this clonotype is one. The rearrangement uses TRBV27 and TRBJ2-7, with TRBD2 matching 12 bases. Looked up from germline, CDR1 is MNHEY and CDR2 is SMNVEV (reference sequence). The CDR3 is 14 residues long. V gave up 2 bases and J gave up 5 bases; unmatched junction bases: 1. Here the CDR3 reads CASSLTSGRNEQYF. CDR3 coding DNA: TGTGCCAGCAGTTTAACTAGCGGGAGGAACGAGCAGTACTTC.

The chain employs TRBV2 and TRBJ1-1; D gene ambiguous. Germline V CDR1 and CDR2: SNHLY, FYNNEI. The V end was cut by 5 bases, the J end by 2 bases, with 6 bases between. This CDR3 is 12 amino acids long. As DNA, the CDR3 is TGTGCCAGCAGTCCCCTTAACACTGAAGCTTTCTTT. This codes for CASSPLNTEAFF.

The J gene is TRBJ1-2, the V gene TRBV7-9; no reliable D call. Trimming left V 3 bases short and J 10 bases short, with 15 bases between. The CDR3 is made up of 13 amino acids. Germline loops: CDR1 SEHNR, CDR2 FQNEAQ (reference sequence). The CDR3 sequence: CASSFGPGPYYTF. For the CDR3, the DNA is TGTGCCAGCAGCTTTGGTCCGGGCCCCTACTACACCTTC.

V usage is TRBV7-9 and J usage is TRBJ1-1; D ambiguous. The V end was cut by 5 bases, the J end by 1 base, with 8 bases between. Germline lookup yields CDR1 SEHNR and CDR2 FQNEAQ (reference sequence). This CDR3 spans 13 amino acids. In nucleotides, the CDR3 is TGTGCCAGCAGCCCCCCACCGAACACTGAAGCTTTCTTT. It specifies CASSPPPNTEAFF.

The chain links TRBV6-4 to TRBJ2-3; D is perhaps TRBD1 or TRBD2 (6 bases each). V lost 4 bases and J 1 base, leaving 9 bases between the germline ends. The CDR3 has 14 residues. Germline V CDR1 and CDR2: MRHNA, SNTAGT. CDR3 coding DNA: TGTGCCAGCAGTGCAAGGGGGGGCACAGATACGCAGTATTTT. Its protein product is CASSARGGTDTQYF.

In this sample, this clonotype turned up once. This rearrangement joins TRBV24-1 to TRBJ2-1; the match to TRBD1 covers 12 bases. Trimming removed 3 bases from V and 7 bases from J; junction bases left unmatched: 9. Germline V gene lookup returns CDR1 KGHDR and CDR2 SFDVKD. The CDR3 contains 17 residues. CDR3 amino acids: CATSDQAGTGGGNEQFF. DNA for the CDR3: TGTGCCACCAGTGATCAAGCCGGGACAGGGGGCGGAAATGAGCAGTTCTTC.

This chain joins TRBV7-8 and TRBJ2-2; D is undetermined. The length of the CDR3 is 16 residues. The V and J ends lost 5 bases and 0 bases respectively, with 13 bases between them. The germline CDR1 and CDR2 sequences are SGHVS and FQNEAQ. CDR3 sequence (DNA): TGTGCCAGCAGCCCTCAGCGAGGAGCGAACACCGGGGAGCTGTTTTTT. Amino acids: CASSPQRGANTGELFF.

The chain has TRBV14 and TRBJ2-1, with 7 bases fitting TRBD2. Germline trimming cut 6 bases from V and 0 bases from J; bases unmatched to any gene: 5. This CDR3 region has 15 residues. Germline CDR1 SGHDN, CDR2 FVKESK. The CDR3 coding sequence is TGTGCCAGCAGACCTGGACTAGGCTCCTACAATGAGCAGTTCTTC. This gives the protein CASRPGLGSYNEQFF.

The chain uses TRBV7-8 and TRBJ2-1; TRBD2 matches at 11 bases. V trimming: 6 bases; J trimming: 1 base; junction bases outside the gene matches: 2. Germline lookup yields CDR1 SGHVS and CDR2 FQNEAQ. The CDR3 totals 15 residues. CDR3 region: CASRGLAESYNEQFF. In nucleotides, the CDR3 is TGTGCCAGCAGGGGACTAGCGGAATCCTACAATGAGCAGTTCTTC.